What follows is one T cell receptor (beta chain) and its context. The same CDR3 arises from other DNA sequences in this sample as well. The germline V and J ends were trimmed by 1 base and 1 base, with 8 bases remaining between them. CDR1 and CDR2 (germline): LGHNA, YSLEER. There are 14 residues in the CDR3. Assay execution took place at the deep level. Investigators spread the genomic DNA of each subset evenly over several immunoSEQ plates. Profiled with immunoSEQ multiplex PCR; TCRdb holds only in-frame clones, not every one. The sample comprises under 2,000,000 clones, around 96% of which are singletons, and under 1.5% rests with the top ten. These data come from a study of shared clonotypes between healthy human individuals. Study background: The study drew on two women and a few men aged 18 to 49 as donors. Every donor yielded three CD4 naive, three CD4 memory, two CD8 naive and one CD8 memory plate.

CD45RO-negative, CCR7-positively selected cells formed the naive CD8 fraction, excluding terminally differentiated effector memory CD45RA+ cells. Sequenced material: naive CD8+ T cells sorted from blood. The rearrangement joins TRBV4-3 to TRBJ2-7, with unresolved D. This TCR was sampled from a man younger than 30 in good health. This CDR3 is CASSQGWGSYEQYF. The CDR3 region has the DNA TGCGCCAGCAGCCAAGGGTGGGGATCCTACGAGCAGTACTTC.